This T cell receptor beta chain was observed in a study of blood T cell repertoires in COVID-19. Study summary: From T cells, B-cell-depleted T cells, or PBMCs came the material, which was cDNA or gDNA.

From germline, CDR1 is LNHNV and CDR2 YYDKDF (reference sequence). CDR3 size: 16 residues. Between the trimmed V and J ends, which lost 0 bases and 0 bases, there was a span of 11 bases. Sequencing used immunoSEQ multiplex PCR; TCRdb keeps in-frame clones, though not all of them. The sample records about 270,000 clones, about 89% being singletons. The chain carries TRBV15 and TRBJ1-1, with unresolved D. Specimen: peripheral blood. This sequence was found in a man aged 35-49 years with active or convalescent COVID-19. CDR3 sequence reads: CATSREPGILNTEAFF. The CDR3, as DNA: TGTGCCACCAGCAGAGAACCGGGAATCCTGAACACTGAAGCTTTCTTT.